Below, one T cell receptor beta chain is given with its context. No antigen is known for it. The DNA ends 3 residues before the CDR3 does, and the rest of the CDR3 is filled in from the germline J gene. Unstimulated regulatory T cells (CD4+CD25+CD127-), CD4+CD25- non-regulatory cells, CD4 and CD8 cells were FACS-sorted from thawed PBMCs. This sample was included in a study of Tregs in tolerant kidney transplant recipients. Findings and limits, study-wide: The most relevant donor-specific Treg TCRbeta repertoire apparently came from expansion with activated donor B cells. Tolerant patients' donor-specific Tregs expanded beyond overall Tregs, suggesting antigen-driven growth. Validation in larger populations is needed because few patients were studied.

The method was immunoSEQ multiplex PCR; TCRdb's version includes in-frame clones alone and lacks a portion of them. This specimen shows roughly 48,000 clones; the ten leading clones hold around 0.8%. The ends lost 5 bases at V and 7 bases at J; junction bases unmatched: 7. The CDR3 runs to 15 residues. Germline lookup yields CDR1 SGHTA and CDR2 FQGNSA. The TCR was taken from a human donor who received a combined kidney and bone marrow transplant. Sample: CD4+ T cells from blood, taken before the transplant. The chain couples TRBV7-2 to TRBJ2-1, with 11 bases fitting TRBD2. Here the CDR3 reads CASSGTSGRGNEQFF. The CDR3 DNA, read in part, is TGTGCCAGCAGCGGAACTAGCGGGAGAGGGAATGAG.